One T cell receptor (beta chain) is described in this entry. Methods used by the authors: Cell counts per sample came from amplifying reference gene primers. Sequencing used immunoSEQ multiplex PCR; TCRdb keeps in-frame clones, though not all of them. The V and J calls and the clone size are those of that table, but D and trimming were determined from the DNA. In the table there are about 310,000 clones, roughly 90% of which are singletons. This record comes from a study of blood T cell repertoires in COVID-19. Study information: The United States, Italy and Spain provided the acute and convalescent COVID-19 samples. PBMCs, B-cell-depleted T cells, or T cells provided the cDNA or gDNA that made up the material.

The TCR sequence derives from a woman aged 40-49 years with COVID-19, enrolled during active disease. The sample consisted of peripheral blood.

CDR3 loop: CASSYAVGGGYTF. The CDR3 DNA sequence: TGTGCCAGCAGTTACGCCGTCGGGGGGGGCTACACCTTC. This chain uses TRBV6-2 or TRBV6-3 with TRBJ1-2; D may be TRBD1 (5 bases). CDR3 length: 13 amino acids. Germline CDR1 MNHEY, CDR2 SVGEGT. V was cut by 2 bases and J by 8 bases, with 12 bases left in between.